This T cell receptor (beta chain) was recorded in a study of beta chain features in type 1 diabetes. About the research overall: The patients were much like the healthy donors in age, gender and cell yields.

Study conclusions and caveats: TCRB CDR3 length was moderately but significantly reduced in all four CD4+ subsets of Type 1 diabetes patients.

As every portion of the isolated RNA was reverse transcribed, the sequencing read expressed TCRB transcripts. TCRdb's copy holds only in-frame clones and misses some; the assay was immunoSEQ multiplex PCR. The table has 330,000 or so clones, around 19% seen once. Stem cell-like memory, regulatory, central memory and naive CD4+ cells were sorted via CD45RO/CCR7/CD25/CD127/CD95/CD27. Turning to this clone: The antigen is undetermined.

V was shortened by 4 bases and J by 5 bases, with 15 bases between the two germline ends. CDR1 is GTSNPN, CDR2 SVGIG, per germline (reference sequence). CDR3 size: 13 residues. This TCR was recovered from a woman aged 18-30 years in good health. The chain is built from TRBV30 and TRBJ2-7; D remains ambiguous. Sequencing was carried out using naive CD4+ T cells from blood. The CDR3 region is CAWTMNSGNEQYF. The CDR3 nucleotides are TGTGCCTGGACTATGAATTCGGGTAACGAGCAGTACTTC.